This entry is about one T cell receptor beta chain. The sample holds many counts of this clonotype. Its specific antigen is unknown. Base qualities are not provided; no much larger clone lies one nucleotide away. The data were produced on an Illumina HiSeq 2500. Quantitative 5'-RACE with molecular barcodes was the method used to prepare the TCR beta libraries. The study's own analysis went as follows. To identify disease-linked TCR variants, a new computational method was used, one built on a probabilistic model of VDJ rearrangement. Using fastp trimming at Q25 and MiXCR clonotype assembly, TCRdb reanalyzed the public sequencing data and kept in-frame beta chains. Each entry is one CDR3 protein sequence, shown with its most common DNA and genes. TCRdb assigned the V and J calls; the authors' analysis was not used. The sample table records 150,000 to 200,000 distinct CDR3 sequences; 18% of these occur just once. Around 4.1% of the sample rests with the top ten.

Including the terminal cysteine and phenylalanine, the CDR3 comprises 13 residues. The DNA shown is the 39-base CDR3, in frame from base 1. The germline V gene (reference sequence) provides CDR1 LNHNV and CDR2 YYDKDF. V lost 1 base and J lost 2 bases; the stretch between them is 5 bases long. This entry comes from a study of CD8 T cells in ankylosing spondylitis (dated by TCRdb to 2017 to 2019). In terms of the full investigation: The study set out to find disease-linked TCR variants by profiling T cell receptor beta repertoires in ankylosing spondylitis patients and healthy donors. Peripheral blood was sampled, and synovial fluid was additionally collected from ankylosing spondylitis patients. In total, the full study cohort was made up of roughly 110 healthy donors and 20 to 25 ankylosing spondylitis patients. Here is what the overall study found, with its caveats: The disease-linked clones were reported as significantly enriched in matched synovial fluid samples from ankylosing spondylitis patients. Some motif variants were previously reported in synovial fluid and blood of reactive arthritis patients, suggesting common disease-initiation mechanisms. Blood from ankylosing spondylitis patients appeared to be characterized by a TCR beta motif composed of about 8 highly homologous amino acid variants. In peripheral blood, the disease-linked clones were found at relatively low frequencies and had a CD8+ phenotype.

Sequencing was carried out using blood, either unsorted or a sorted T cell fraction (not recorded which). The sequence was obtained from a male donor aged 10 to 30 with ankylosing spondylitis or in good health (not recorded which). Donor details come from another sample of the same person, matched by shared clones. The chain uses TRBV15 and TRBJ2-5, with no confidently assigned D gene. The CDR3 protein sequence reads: CATSRGAQETQYF. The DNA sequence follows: TGTGCCACCAGCAGAGGAGCGCAAGAGACCCAGTACTTC.